These T cell receptor beta chains were read from a single sample in a study of chemoradiotherapy in HPV16-positive cancers. Method: immunoSEQ multiplex PCR; TCRdb's copy keeps in-frame clones and lacks some. The sample has more than 12,000 clones; approximately 90% are singletons. Sequenced here: blood, sampled from a patient who underwent chemoradiotherapy. The receptors originated from a human donor with HPV-associated anogenital cancer. The CDR3 runs from the conserved cysteine through the conserved F or W. The D gene is left open where the match is weak. Some rows have no size entry. The others give once, few or many, or a class for an expanded clone.

17 NA TRBJ1-2 TRBV5-1 NA CASSDYDSPRSDYGYTF
17 TRBD1 TRBJ2-6 TRBV19 NA CASSIGQGESGANVLTF
10 NA TRBJ1-2 TRBV7-9 NA CASGPLGYTF
13 NA TRBJ1-2 TRBV6-1 few CASSVTGIYGYTF
15 NA TRBJ1-2 TRBV6-5 NA CASSYATGTTRSYTF
15 NA TRBJ2-7 TRBV11-2 NA CASSLEAGLSYEQYF
17 NA TRBJ2-4 TRBV18 NA CASSPPFVELAKNIQYF
14 NA TRBJ1-1 TRBV30 NA CAWSVVASGAEAFF
15 NA TRBJ2-1 TRBV6-5 NA CASSYTGVSYNEQFF
16 NA TRBJ2-7 TRBV21-1 NA CASSKSPPLDSYEQYF
16 TRBD1 TRBJ1-1 TRBV29-1 NA CSVAGAPGQGIPEAFF
15 NA TRBJ1-2 TRBV6-5 NA CASSSESGSPSGYTF
15 TRBD1 TRBJ1-6 TRBV7-2 NA CASSFTGQGSSPLHF
14 TRBD1 TRBJ1-2 TRBV6-4 NA CASSARTGRSGYTF
15 NA TRBJ2-5 TRBV12-5 NA CASGPRGGASETQYF
15 TRBD1 TRBJ1-5 TRBV6-1 NA CASSERDRSNQPQHF
12 NA TRBJ2-2 TRBV29-1 NA CSVESQGWGLFF
17 TRBD2 TRBJ2-7 TRBV4-2 NA CASSQGRLGGSSYEQYF
16 TRBD1 TRBJ2-5 TRBV13 NA CASSPTKGGNQETQYF
18 NA TRBJ2-6 TRBV18 NA CASSPLGTQPSGANVLTF
11 NA TRBJ2-1 TRBV29-1 NA CSVGQNNEQFF
13 NA TRBJ1-1 TRBV29-1 NA CSVEGYPLPEAFF
16 TRBD1 TRBJ2-7 TRBV5-1 NA CASSLALGTGGHEQYF